This T cell receptor (beta chain) was retrieved from a study of response to subunit inactivated influenza vaccine (dated by TCRdb to 2016 to 2018). Study-level background: To follow how T cells responded to a trivalent subunit inactivated influenza vaccine, the researchers relied on deep quantitative profiling of the T cell receptor repertoire.

General conclusions and limits of the study: It was suggested by the authors that each seasonal influenza vaccination may recruit only a limited number of new T cells.

The library relied on RT-PCR. Sequencing was carried out with an Illumina HiSeq 2500. TCRdb applied fastp at Q25 and MiXCR to the public reads, then kept only in-frame beta chains. Each record represents a unique CDR3 protein, reported with the most common genes and DNA among its rows. Counted in this sample were about 800,000 distinct CDR3 sequences; approximately 21% of them appeared once. About 9.4% of the sample belongs to the ten largest clones. The CDR3 runs 14 residues from the cysteine to the phenylalanine. Only CDR3 DNA remains: 42 bases, in frame from the first base. The junction shows trimming of 3 bases on V and 6 bases on J, plus 14 bases between the germline ends. The germline V gene (reference sequence) gives CDR1 as MNHEY and CDR2 as SMNVEV. As concerns this clonotype: What this receptor recognizes is not known. Nothing much larger sits one base from this clone, and base qualities are not available.

The V and J genes are TRBV27 and TRBJ2-5; D gene: possibly TRBD1, on 5 matching bases. The sequence was obtained from a man in his fifties who received an inactivated influenza vaccine. Donor details come from another sample of the same person, matched by shared clones. Sequenced material: PBMCs from blood, taken approximately 5 days after vaccination. The CDR3 region: CASSLSQGPQTQYF. The sequence in DNA is TGTGCCAGCAGTTTGAGCCAGGGTCCGCAGACCCAGTACTTC.